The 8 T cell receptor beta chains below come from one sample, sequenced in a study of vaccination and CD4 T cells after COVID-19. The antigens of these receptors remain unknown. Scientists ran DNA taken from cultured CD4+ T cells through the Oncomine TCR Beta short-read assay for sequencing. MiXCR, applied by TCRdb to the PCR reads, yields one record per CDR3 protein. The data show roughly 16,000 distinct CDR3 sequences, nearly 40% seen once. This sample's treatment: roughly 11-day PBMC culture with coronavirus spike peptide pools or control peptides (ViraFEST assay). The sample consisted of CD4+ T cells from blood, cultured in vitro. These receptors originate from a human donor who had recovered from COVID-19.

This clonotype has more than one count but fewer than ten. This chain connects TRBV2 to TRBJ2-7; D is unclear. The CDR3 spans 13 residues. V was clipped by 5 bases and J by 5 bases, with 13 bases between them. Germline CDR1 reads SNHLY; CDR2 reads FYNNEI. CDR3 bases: TGTGCCAGCAGTCGGTCCGGGTGGGACGAGCAGTACTTC. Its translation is CASSRSGWDEQYF.

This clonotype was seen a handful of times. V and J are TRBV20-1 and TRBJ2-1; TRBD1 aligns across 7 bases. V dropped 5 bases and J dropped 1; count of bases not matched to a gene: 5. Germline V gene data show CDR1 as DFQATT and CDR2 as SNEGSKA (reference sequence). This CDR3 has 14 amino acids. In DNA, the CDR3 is TGCAGTGCTGCCCCAGGGGGATCCTACAATGAGCAGTTCTTC. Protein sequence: CSAAPGGSYNEQFF.

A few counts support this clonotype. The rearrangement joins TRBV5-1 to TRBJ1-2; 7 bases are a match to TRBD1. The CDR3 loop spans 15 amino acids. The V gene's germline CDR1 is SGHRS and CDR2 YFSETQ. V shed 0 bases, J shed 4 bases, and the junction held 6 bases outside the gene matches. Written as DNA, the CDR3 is TGCGCCAGCAGCTTGGTTAACAGGGGTTCCTATGGCTACACCTTC. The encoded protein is CASSLVNRGSYGYTF.

The CDR3, as DNA: TGTGCCAGCAGGTTCGGGGACTACGAGCAGTACTTC. Translating it yields CASRFGDYEQYF. The chain employs TRBV2 and TRBJ2-7, with a tentative D call TRBD2 (5 bases). From germline, CDR1 is SNHLY and CDR2 FYNNEI. V was pared by 6 bases and J by 3 bases, with 9 bases between. CDR3 length equals 12 residues.

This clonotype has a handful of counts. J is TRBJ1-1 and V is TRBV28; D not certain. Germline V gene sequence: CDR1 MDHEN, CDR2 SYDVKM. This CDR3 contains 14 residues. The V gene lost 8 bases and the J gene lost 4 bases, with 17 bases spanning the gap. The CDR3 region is CASLPSVWRTEAFF. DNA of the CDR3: TGTGCCAGCTTACCCAGTGTTTGGCGCACTGAAGCTTTCTTT.

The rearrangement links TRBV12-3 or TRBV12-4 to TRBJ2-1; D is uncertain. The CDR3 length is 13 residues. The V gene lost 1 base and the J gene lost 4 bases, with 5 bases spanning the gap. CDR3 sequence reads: CASSLGRYNEQFF. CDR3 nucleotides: TGTGCCAGCAGTTTAGGCAGATACAATGAGCAGTTCTTC.

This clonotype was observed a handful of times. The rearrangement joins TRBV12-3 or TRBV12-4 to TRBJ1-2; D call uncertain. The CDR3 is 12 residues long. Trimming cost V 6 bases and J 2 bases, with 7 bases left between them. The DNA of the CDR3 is TGTGCCAGCAGCCAGGCAAACTATGGCTACACCTTC. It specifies CASSQANYGYTF.

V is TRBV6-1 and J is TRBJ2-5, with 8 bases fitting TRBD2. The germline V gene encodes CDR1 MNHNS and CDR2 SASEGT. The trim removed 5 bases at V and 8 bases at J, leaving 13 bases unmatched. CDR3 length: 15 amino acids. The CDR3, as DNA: TGTGCCAGCAGTCCACGCACCGGGGGGGGAAAAACCCAGTACTTC. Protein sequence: CASSPRTGGGKTQYF.